This T cell receptor beta chain was sequenced in a study of blood T cell repertoires in COVID-19. Study information: Sites across the United States, Italy and Spain contributed samples from acute and convalescent COVID-19. PBMCs, B-cell-depleted T cells, or T cells provided the cDNA or gDNA that made up the material.

The CDR3 has 14 residues. Looked up from germline, CDR1 is MNHEY and CDR2 is SMNVEV (reference sequence). V was pared by 3 bases and J by 0 bases, with 1 base of the junction left unmatched. The authors' processing: Nucleated cell number was recorded as an estimate derived from reference gene primer amplification. Repertoires were generated with immunoSEQ multiplex PCR, while TCRdb's copy carries only in-frame clones and drops some. The V and J calls and the clone size are those of that table, but D and trimming were determined from the DNA. The sample yields some 200,000 clones, approximately 82% seen once.

The gene calls are TRBV27 and TRBJ2-7; TRBD1 aligns across 8 bases. This TCR was recovered from a human donor in a cohort sampled during active COVID-19. Source material: peripheral blood. The chain's CDR3 is CASSLTGASYEQYF. The DNA of the CDR3 is TGTGCCAGCAGTTTGACAGGGGCCTCCTACGAGCAGTACTTC.